The rows below give T cell receptor beta chains drawn from one sample of a study of tumor-infiltrating lymphocytes in primary liver carcinoma. Each CDR3 protein gets one entry after TCRdb re-called the multiplex PCR reads with MiXCR. The sample carries approximately 330,000 distinct CDR3 sequences, less than 70% recorded once. Input material: peripheral blood. All receptors derive from a middle-aged man with primary liver carcinoma and hepatitis B virus infection. Both conserved end residues are part of each CDR3. Each record gives: clone size, J gene, D gene, V gene, CDR3 protein, CDR3 DNA. A D gene is named only where the DNA matches it firmly. Clone size is stated in some rows and not others, as once, few, many or a class when expanded.

>many|TRBJ2-3|TRBD2|TRBV10-3
CATLPGGGNSDTQYF
TGTGCCACCCTACCGGGAGGAGGAAACTCAGATACGCAGTATTTT
>many|TRBJ2-1|TRBD2|TRBV12-3/TRBV12-4
CASSRSTSGSHNEQFF
TGTGCCAGCAGTCGCTCGACTAGCGGGAGCCACAATGAGCAGTTCTTC
>NA|TRBJ2-7|NA|TRBV6-6
CASSYLEVGRAYEQYF
TGTGCCAGCAGTTACCTAGAAGTGGGCAGGGCCTACGAGCAGTACTTC
>many|TRBJ2-3|NA|TRBV11-2
CASSLTFPRDTQYF
TGTGCCAGCAGCTTAACATTCCCCAGGGATACGCAGTATTTT
>NA|TRBJ1-3|NA|TRBV4-1
CTSSKGRIGSGNTIYF
TGCACCAGCAGCAAAGGGCGAATTGGCTCTGGAAACACCATATATTTT
>many|TRBJ1-2|TRBD1|TRBV29-1
CSVFSPGQHNYGYTF
TGCAGCGTTTTTTCTCCGGGACAGCATAACTATGGCTACACCTTC
>NA|TRBJ1-2|NA|TRBV30
CALSVGPYLEGGYTF
TGTGCCTTGAGTGTAGGGCCGTATCTCGAAGGCGGCTACACTTTC
>NA|TRBJ2-7|NA|TRBV29-1
CNVGMLHEQYF
TGCAACGTCGGGATGCTCCACGAGCAGTACTTC
>NA|TRBJ2-5|NA|TRBV29-1
CSVTLVGSQETQYF
TGCAGCGTCACCTTGGTCGGGTCCCAAGAGACCCAGTACTTC
>NA|TRBJ2-1|TRBD2|TRBV4-1
CASSRKLLAGLIISSNELFF
TGCGCCAGCAGCCGAAAATTACTAGCGGGTCTTATCATATCGAGTAATGAGCTGTTCTTC
>once|TRBJ2-7|NA|TRBV6-2/TRBV6-3
CASSYAAIGINFYEQYF
TGTGCCAGTAGTTACGCGGCGATAGGGATTAACTTCTACGAGCAGTACTTC
>NA|TRBJ2-7|NA|TRBV12-3/TRBV12-4
CASSTSTDSYEQYF
TGTGCCAGCAGCACGTCGACGGACTCCTACGAGCAGTACTTC
>NA|TRBJ2-7|NA|TRBV11-1
CATSLVPGDYEQYF
TGCGCCACCAGCTTGGTCCCAGGGGACTACGAGCAGTACTTC
>NA|TRBJ1-1|NA|TRBV29-1
CSVGTGSSTEAFF
TGCAGCGTGGGTACAGGGTCCAGCACTGAAGCTTTCTTT
>NA|TRBJ2-1|TRBD2|TRBV11-1
CASSKRTSETFYNEQFF
TGTGCCAGCAGCAAGAGGACTAGTGAGACATTCTACAATGAGCAGTTCTTC
>NA|TRBJ2-1|TRBD2|TRBV6-2/TRBV6-3
CASRERGQIRDEQSF
TGTGCCAGCAGAGAGCGGGGTCAAATTAGGGATGAGCAGTCCTTC
>NA|TRBJ2-1|NA|TRBV11-2
CASSPGLASYNEQFF
TGTGCCAGCAGCCCTGGGCTAGCGTCATACAATGAGCAGTTCTTC